A selection of T cell receptor beta chains follows, all from one sample in a study of blood T cells in healthy people across ages. One entry per CDR3 protein, called by TCRdb with MiXCR from the 5' RACE reads. The sample has about 1,400,000 distinct CDR3 sequences, 45% to 70% seen once; the top ten hold 5.5% to 8%. The sequencing sample was made of blood. These TCRs come from a young man in good health. Each CDR3 is given with its conserved first and last residue. Fields, in order: CDR3 DNA, CDR3 protein, V gene, D gene, clone size, J gene. D genes are given only for firm matches. Clone size is shown for a subset of rows, as once, few, many or a class of expanded clone.

DNA: TGTGCCCGCAGTTTAGTGGGGGTCGCCGGGGCCAACGTCCTGACTTTC
CDR3: CARSLVGVAGANVLTF
V: TRBV28
D: .
size: .
J: TRBJ2-6

DNA: TGTGCCAGCAGTTACTCAGACAGGCTGCAGTATGGCTACACCTTC
CDR3: CASSYSDRLQYGYTF
V: TRBV6-5
D: .
size: few
J: TRBJ1-2

DNA: TGCGCCAGCAGCTTGGAGACAGGGGTCGGCTCCTACGAGCAGTACTTC
CDR3: CASSLETGVGSYEQYF
V: TRBV5-1
D: TRBD1
size: few
J: TRBJ2-7

DNA: TGCAGCGTTGAGAGAACAGGGGTTAACAATGAGCAGTTCTTC
CDR3: CSVERTGVNNEQFF
V: TRBV29-1
D: TRBD1
size: once
J: TRBJ2-1

DNA: TGTGCCAGCAGTGGCAGCCGGGAGAGCACAGATACGCAGTATTTT
CDR3: CASSGSRESTDTQYF
V: TRBV2
D: .
size: few
J: TRBJ2-3

DNA: TGCAGTGCTAGAAATACAGGAGTTTACGAGCAGTACTTC
CDR3: CSARNTGVYEQYF
V: TRBV20-1
D: .
size: few
J: TRBJ2-7

DNA: TGTGCCAGCAGTACCGGCAGGAACACTGAAGCTTTCTTT
CDR3: CASSTGRNTEAFF
V: TRBV2
D: .
size: .
J: TRBJ1-1

DNA: TGTGCCACCAACGAGCCCAACTATGGCTACACCTTC
CDR3: CATNEPNYGYTF
V: TRBV6-6
D: .
size: .
J: TRBJ1-2

DNA: TGTGCCAGCAGTTACCCGAGGGCTCACTACGAGCAGTACTTC
CDR3: CASSYPRAHYEQYF
V: TRBV6-5
D: .
size: .
J: TRBJ2-7

DNA: TGTGCCAGCAGCGTTAGCGGGAGTTTTATAGAGACCCAGTACTTC
CDR3: CASSVSGSFIETQYF
V: TRBV9
D: TRBD2
size: few
J: TRBJ2-5

DNA: TGCGCCAGCAGCCAAGTTTCTAGCGGTTTCTCCTACGAGCAGTACTTC
CDR3: CASSQVSSGFSYEQYF
V: TRBV4-1
D: TRBD2
size: few
J: TRBJ2-7

DNA: TGTGCCAGCAGCGGTGACAGGGCCGATGAGCAGTTCTTC
CDR3: CASSGDRADEQFF
V: TRBV9
D: TRBD1
size: .
J: TRBJ2-1

DNA: TGTGCCAGCAGCGAGACAGGGGGCGGGGAGCTGTTTTTT
CDR3: CASSETGGGELFF
V: TRBV9
D: TRBD1
size: once
J: TRBJ2-2

DNA: TGTGCCAGCAGAAAGTATAGTTCACCCCTCCACTTT
CDR3: CASRKYSSPLHF
V: TRBV6-2/TRBV6-3
D: .
size: .
J: TRBJ1-6

DNA: TGTGCCAGCAGCCCCTTTCCACTCACAGATACGCAGTATTTT
CDR3: CASSPFPLTDTQYF
V: TRBV3-1
D: .
size: once
J: TRBJ2-3

DNA: TGCAGTGCTAGAGCCGCAGTCAGCACAGATACGCAGTATTTT
CDR3: CSARAAVSTDTQYF
V: TRBV20-1
D: .
size: few
J: TRBJ2-3

DNA: TGTGCCACCAGCATCGACAGCGGGAGGTACAATGAGCAGTACTTC
CDR3: CATSIDSGRYNEQYF
V: TRBV15
D: TRBD2
size: many
J: TRBJ2-7

DNA: TGCGCCAGCAGCCAAGAGGGGGTTATAGAGCGGGTAATCTATGGCTACACCTTC
CDR3: CASSQEGVIERVIYGYTF
V: TRBV4-1
D: .
size: .
J: TRBJ1-2

DNA: TGCGCCAGCAGCCGCCGAGGAGGGATTCCAGATGAGCAGTTCTTC
CDR3: CASSRRGGIPDEQFF
V: TRBV4-1
D: .
size: once
J: TRBJ2-1

DNA: TGTGCCTGGAGTGCCCTACGACAGGGGGCATATGGCTACACCTTC
CDR3: CAWSALRQGAYGYTF
V: TRBV30
D: TRBD1
size: .
J: TRBJ1-2

DNA: TGTGCCAGCAGCCCTCTCCGGGGGACTGAAGCTTTCTTT
CDR3: CASSPLRGTEAFF
V: TRBV11-2
D: .
size: few
J: TRBJ1-1

DNA: TGCGCCAGCAGCTGGTACCGGGACCAGAGATCCGAGCAGTACTTC
CDR3: CASSWYRDQRSEQYF
V: TRBV5-1
D: .
size: .
J: TRBJ2-7

DNA: TGTGCCAGCAGCGCCGGGATACTGGGGACCCAGTACTTC
CDR3: CASSAGILGTQYF
V: TRBV7-2
D: .
size: .
J: TRBJ2-5

DNA: TGTGCCAGCAGCTTAGATCCTTATCGTGGACAGGATGGGGGACAAGAGACCCAGTACTTC
CDR3: CASSLDPYRGQDGGQETQYF
V: TRBV11-2
D: TRBD1
size: .
J: TRBJ2-5

DNA: TGCAGTGCGGCGACAGGACAAGAAAGGGTGGATGAGCAGTTCTTC
CDR3: CSAATGQERVDEQFF
V: TRBV20-1
D: .
size: .
J: TRBJ2-1

DNA: TGCAGCGCATGCGTGGACTACCAAGAGACCCAGTACTTC
CDR3: CSACVDYQETQYF
V: TRBV29-1
D: .
size: few
J: TRBJ2-5

DNA: TGCGCCAGCAGCCAAAGCCAGGGAGGGAGGGCCACTGAAGCTTTCTTT
CDR3: CASSQSQGGRATEAFF
V: TRBV4-1
D: .
size: .
J: TRBJ1-1

DNA: TGCAGTGCTGCGACTAGCGGGGGCACAGATACGCAGTATTTT
CDR3: CSAATSGGTDTQYF
V: TRBV20-1
D: TRBD2
size: .
J: TRBJ2-3

DNA: TGTGCCAGCAGTTCTGGACAGCTTCTCTCTGGGGCCAACGTCCTGACTTTC
CDR3: CASSSGQLLSGANVLTF
V: TRBV2
D: .
size: .
J: TRBJ2-6

DNA: TGTGCCAGCAGCCCGACGACTAGCGGGAGTTCCTACAATGAGCAGTTCTTC
CDR3: CASSPTTSGSSYNEQFF
V: TRBV7-9
D: TRBD2
size: .
J: TRBJ2-1

DNA: TGTGCCAGCAGCTCCCGGGACAGGGGTGGCTACACCTTC
CDR3: CASSSRDRGGYTF
V: TRBV7-6
D: TRBD1
size: .
J: TRBJ1-2

DNA: TGTGCCAGCAGTTCCGGGACAGGGCTAGGCAATGAGCAGTTCTTC
CDR3: CASSSGTGLGNEQFF
V: TRBV12-3/TRBV12-4
D: TRBD1
size: .
J: TRBJ2-1

DNA: TGTGCCAGCAGCTACGGACTGATCGATGAGCAGTTCTTC
CDR3: CASSYGLIDEQFF
V: TRBV7-9
D: .
size: .
J: TRBJ2-1

DNA: TGTGCCAGCAGATTCCGGGGGAACACTGAAGCTTTCTTT
CDR3: CASRFRGNTEAFF
V: TRBV11-2
D: .
size: few
J: TRBJ1-1

DNA: TGTGCCAGCAGCTTAAGGGACAGTAACACAGATACGCAGTATTTT
CDR3: CASSLRDSNTDTQYF
V: TRBV5-5
D: TRBD1
size: few
J: TRBJ2-3

DNA: TGTGCCAGCAGCTCCTTTCCAAGGGGTGAAAGCTCCTACAATGAGCAGTTCTTC
CDR3: CASSSFPRGESSYNEQFF
V: TRBV11-2
D: .
size: .
J: TRBJ2-1

DNA: TGTGCCAGCAGCTTACCGAACACCGGGGAGCTGTTTTTT
CDR3: CASSLPNTGELFF
V: TRBV7-6
D: .
size: .
J: TRBJ2-2

DNA: TGTGCCAGCACCCCTCTGGGGAATTCACCCCTCCACTTT
CDR3: CASTPLGNSPLHF
V: TRBV14
D: .
size: few
J: TRBJ1-6

DNA: TGTGCCATCAGTCCCCGGACTAGCGGCTCCTACAATGAGCAGTTCTTC
CDR3: CAISPRTSGSYNEQFF
V: TRBV10-3
D: TRBD2
size: .
J: TRBJ2-1

DNA: TGTGCCACCAGTGAGGCCCGGGCAGGTTGGGATCATCAGCCCCAGCATTTT
CDR3: CATSEARAGWDHQPQHF
V: TRBV24-1
D: .
size: .
J: TRBJ1-5

DNA: TGCGCCAGCAGCTTGGCCCCCGGGACAGAAACAAACTATGGCTACACCTTC
CDR3: CASSLAPGTETNYGYTF
V: TRBV5-1
D: TRBD1
size: .
J: TRBJ1-2

DNA: TGCAGTGCCCCCGGGAGGCCTACCTACAATGAGCAGTTCTTC
CDR3: CSAPGRPTYNEQFF
V: TRBV20-1
D: TRBD2
size: few
J: TRBJ2-1

DNA: TGTGCCAGCAGCTTAGTTGCGGGAGGTCTGATTCTGTCCTACAATGAGCAGTTCTTC
CDR3: CASSLVAGGLILSYNEQFF
V: TRBV7-2
D: TRBD2
size: once
J: TRBJ2-1

DNA: TGTGCCAGTACGACTCTTCTAACGGCCGAGCAGTACTTC
CDR3: CASTTLLTAEQYF
V: TRBV7-2
D: .
size: few
J: TRBJ2-7

DNA: TGTGCCAGCAGTGAGTGGACTAGCGGCACCGGGGAGCTGTTTTTT
CDR3: CASSEWTSGTGELFF
V: TRBV2
D: TRBD2
size: once
J: TRBJ2-2

DNA: TGTGCCAGCAGTTCACTAGCGGGAGGCATCAATGAGCAGTTCTTC
CDR3: CASSSLAGGINEQFF
V: TRBV27
D: TRBD2
size: .
J: TRBJ2-1

DNA: TGCAGCGTTGATCAGGTCCAAGCGGAGACCCAGTACTTC
CDR3: CSVDQVQAETQYF
V: TRBV29-1
D: .
size: .
J: TRBJ2-5

DNA: TGTACCAGCCGGACAGCCACCTACGAGCAGTACTTC
CDR3: CTSRTATYEQYF
V: TRBV2
D: .
size: .
J: TRBJ2-7

DNA: TGCAGTGCTAGAGATGGACTGACCTCCTACGAGCAGTACTTC
CDR3: CSARDGLTSYEQYF
V: TRBV20-1
D: .
size: .
J: TRBJ2-7

DNA: TGTGCCAGCGGGATAAACCAAGAGACCCAGTACTTC
CDR3: CASGINQETQYF
V: TRBV27
D: .
size: .
J: TRBJ2-5

DNA: TGTGCCAGCAGCTGGGGGACAGCCAATGAGCAGTTCTTC
CDR3: CASSWGTANEQFF
V: TRBV7-9
D: TRBD1
size: .
J: TRBJ2-1

DNA: TGTGCCAGCAGTGAAAGAGTCGGCCGAGGTGGCTACACCTTC
CDR3: CASSERVGRGGYTF
V: TRBV6-1
D: .
size: .
J: TRBJ1-2

DNA: TGTGCCATCAGTGGACGGGATATATATGGCTACACCTTC
CDR3: CAISGRDIYGYTF
V: TRBV10-3
D: .
size: few
J: TRBJ1-2

DNA: TGTGCCAGCAGCTTATTACGCGGGGGAGACTCTTACACCGGGGAGCTGTTTTTT
CDR3: CASSLLRGGDSYTGELFF
V: TRBV7-6
D: TRBD2
size: .
J: TRBJ2-2

DNA: TGTGCCAGCAGCACCGGACGGCCTTGGTTCGGCTATGGCTACACCTTC
CDR3: CASSTGRPWFGYGYTF
V: TRBV9
D: .
size: .
J: TRBJ1-2